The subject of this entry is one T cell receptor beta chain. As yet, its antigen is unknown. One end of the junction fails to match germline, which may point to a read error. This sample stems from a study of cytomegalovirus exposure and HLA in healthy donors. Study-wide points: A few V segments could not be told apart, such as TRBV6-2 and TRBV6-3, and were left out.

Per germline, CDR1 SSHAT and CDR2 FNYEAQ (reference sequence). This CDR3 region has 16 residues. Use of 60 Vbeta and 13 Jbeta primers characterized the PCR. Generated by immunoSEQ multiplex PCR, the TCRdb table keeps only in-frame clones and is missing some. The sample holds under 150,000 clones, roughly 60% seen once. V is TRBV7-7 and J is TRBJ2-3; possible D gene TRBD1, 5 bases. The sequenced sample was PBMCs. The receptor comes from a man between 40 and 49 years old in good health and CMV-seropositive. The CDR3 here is CASSLGLGDGTDTQYF. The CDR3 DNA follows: TGTGCTAGCAGCTTAGGTTTAGGGGATGGAACAGATACGCAGTATTTT.